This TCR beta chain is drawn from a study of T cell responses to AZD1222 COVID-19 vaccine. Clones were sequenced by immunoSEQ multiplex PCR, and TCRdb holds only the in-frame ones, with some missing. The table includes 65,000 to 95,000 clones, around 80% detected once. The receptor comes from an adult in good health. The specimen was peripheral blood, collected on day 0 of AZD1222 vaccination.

In nucleotides, the CDR3 is TGCGCCAGCAGTCCGGGACAGGTGGGGGGGCAGTTCTTC. Its protein product is CASSPGQVGGQFF. The rearrangement joins TRBV10-1 to TRBJ2-1; the match to TRBD1 covers 8 bases. The germline gives CDR1 WNHNN, CDR2 SYGVQD (reference sequence). V lost 5 bases, J lost 12 bases, and 9 bases stayed unmatched. The CDR3 consists of 13 residues.